This TCR beta chain was observed in a study of OX40 agonist ivuxolimab in advanced cancers. At the level of the study: Dose-escalation patients had hepatocellular carcinoma, melanoma, renal cell or head and neck cancer. The dose-escalation cohort was approximately 84% male, with a mean age of 60 years, ranging roughly 20 to 90. General study points: In CD8+ T cells, expanded clones were on average more numerous than in CD4+.

V trimming: 4 bases; J trimming: 2 bases; junction bases outside the gene matches: 9. The germline V gene has CDR1 SGHRS and CDR2 YFSETQ. The CDR3 contains 15 residues. Profiling relied on immunoSEQ multiplex PCR, and the TCRdb table lists in-frame clones only, not all of them. The profile shows 85,000 to 100,000 clones, more than 80% of them singletons. For this clone: Its antigen is still unknown.

Autoimmune disease history or systemic immunosuppression meant exclusion. Specimen: CD4+ or CD8+ T cells sorted from blood, collected in a trial of the OX40 agonist ivuxolimab. J is TRBJ2-7 and V is TRBV5-1, with 7 bases lining up with TRBD2. This receptor was identified in an adult with an advanced solid tumor such as melanoma, head and neck, liver or kidney cancer. The CDR3: CASSLTTGTTYEQYF. The CDR3 nucleotides are TGCGCCAGCAGCCTAACAACCGGGACTACCTACGAGCAGTACTTC.